Many counts were recorded for the clone carrying this T cell receptor (beta chain). Its antigen is currently unknown. This record belongs to a study of human T cells and chemical hapten exposure. Study-level background: Patients received weekly diphenylcyclopropenone doses to the scalp throughout the approximately 24-week study. The cohort included alopecia areata under or over 50% scalp, totalis and universalis.

TCRdb analysed the RACE reads with MiXCR anew, one entry per CDR3 protein. This sample yields over 75,000 distinct CDR3 sequences, of which over 6% are seen a single time; roughly 1.6% belongs to the top ten. Trimming took 8 bases from V and 2 from J; bases not matched to a gene: 14. The CDR3 is made up of 16 amino acids. In germline, CDR1 is MGHDK, CDR2 SYGVNS. The study's findings and limits: Patch test score showed a positive correlation with PT1 expanded TCR counts.

Indicated time point: patch test 1, 2 weeks after DPC sensitization. Treatment meaning: therapeutic diphenylcyclopropenone sensitization with weekly scalp DPC. The chain employs TRBV25-1 and TRBJ2-7, with 8 bases that match TRBD1. The TCR sequence derives from a woman under 40 with alopecia areata. Some clones in this sample may be carry-over from other donors' samples. The sequencing used whole blood, collected in connection with sensitization to the hapten diphenylcyclopropenone (DPC). Written as DNA, the CDR3 is TGTGCCAGCGCCAGGGGGCTTCCCTTCCAGGCCTACGAGCAGTACTTC. This gives the protein CASARGLPFQAYEQYF.